A single T cell receptor (beta chain) is shown here with its context. Cohorts were assigned according to the clinical history that participants reported. This record comes from a study of blood T cell repertoires in COVID-19. Background on the study: Whether acute or convalescent, the COVID-19 samples came from the United States, Italy and Spain.

The assay was immunoSEQ multiplex PCR, and TCRdb's table has in-frame clones only and misses some. Of approximately 310,000 clones listed, 85% are singletons. CDR1 and CDR2 from the germline V gene are SGHDT and YYEEEE. Trimming cost V 4 bases and J 4 bases, with 18 bases left between them. This CDR3 has 16 amino acids. The TCR comes from a woman in her 30s who had been exposed to COVID-19. The V call is TRBV5-6, the J call TRBJ1-5; D may be TRBD1 (5 bases). The sample was PBMCs or T cells enriched from blood (not recorded which). CDR3 loop: CASSTNQRGGNQPQHF. The CDR3 DNA follows: TGTGCCAGCAGCACCAATCAAAGGGGCGGAAATCAGCCCCAGCATTTT.